This TCR beta chain was found in a study of blood T cells in healthy people across ages. Those donating, healthy Caucasian individuals from Russia, were aged about 6 to 90. Peripheral blood from each donor was collected in a volume of approximately 9.5 milliliters. A second about 6 to 12 cycle PCR used barcoded and J-beta primers. Each TCR beta cDNA got a 12-nucleotide random molecular identifier. All samples gave at least 3 million CDR3-containing paired-end reads. TCRdb re-analysed the 5' RACE reads in MiXCR, keeping a single row per CDR3 protein. The sample yields about a million distinct CDR3 sequences, roughly 50% seen once. The germline V gene has CDR1 SQVTM and CDR2 ANQGSEA. CDR3 length: 13 amino acids. V was cut by 4 bases and J by 11 bases, with 20 bases left in between.

The chain links TRBV29-1 to TRBJ2-5, with D perhaps matching TRBD2 (6 bases). The origin of this receptor is a woman in her sixties in good health. Material: blood. This CDR3 is CSVARDLGNEQYF. CDR3 coding DNA: TGCAGCGTTGCGCGGGACCTTGGAAATGAGCAGTACTTC.